These 5 T cell receptor beta chains were sequenced from one sample in a study of T cell changes during pregnancy in multiple sclerosis. The data were produced by immunoSEQ multiplex PCR, yet TCRdb's version contains in-frame clones alone and is incomplete. The data hold some 49,000 clones, with about 90% observed a single time. Here the sequenced sample was CD4+ T cells from peripheral blood mononuclear cells, taken in the second trimester of pregnancy. The receptors derive from a female donor in good health, enrolled as a control in a pregnancy study.

This clone was observed a few times. V gene TRBV5-1 combines with J gene TRBJ2-6, with TRBD1 matching over 11 bases. After removal of 3 bases from V and 3 bases from J, the junction contained 2 bases not matched to a gene. This CDR3 region has 16 residues. Germline lookup yields CDR1 SGHRS and CDR2 YFSETQ. The CDR3 DNA reads TGCGCCAGCAGCTGGACAGGGGGCGGTGGGGCCAACGTCCTGACTTTC. As protein: CASSWTGGGGANVLTF.

The V and J genes are TRBV6-5 and TRBJ1-2, with 8 bases aligning to TRBD1. There are 15 residues in the CDR3. Looked up from germline, CDR1 is MNHEY and CDR2 is SVGAGI. With 2 bases clipped from V and 5 bases from J, the junction kept 7 bases outside the gene matches. The CDR3 is CASSYGGRGPYGYTF. Written as DNA, the CDR3 is TGTGCCAGCAGTTACGGAGGCAGGGGGCCTTATGGCTACACCTTC.

V usage is TRBV19 and J usage is TRBJ1-5, with 7 positions matching TRBD1. The CDR3 length is 14 residues. V shed 2 bases and J 4 bases; nucleotides not matched to a gene: 2. Per germline, CDR1 LNHDA and CDR2 SQIVND (reference sequence). Here the CDR3 reads CASSITGANQPQHF. Written as DNA, the CDR3 is TGTGCCAGTAGTATAACAGGGGCGAATCAGCCCCAGCATTTT. Full variable domain (missing parts from reference TRBV19 and TRBJ1-5): DGGITQSPKYLFRKEGQNVTLSCEQNLNHDAMYWYRQDPGQGLRLIYYSQIVNDFQKGDIAEGYSVSREKKESFPLTVTSAQKNPTAFYLCASSITGANQPQHFGDGTRLSIL.

CDR3 DNA: TGTGCCAGCAGCTTTTTTGACAGGGGGCTAAGCAATCAGCCCCAGCATTTT. This codes for CASSFFDRGLSNQPQHF. V usage is TRBV7-6 and J usage is TRBJ1-5, with 10 bases fitting TRBD1. Germline CDR1 reads SGHVS; CDR2 reads FNYEAQ. CDR3 length: 17 residues. Trimming at V came to 3 bases and at J to 1 base, leaving 6 bases not matched to a gene. Drawing the rest from reference TRBV7-6 and TRBJ1-5, the complete variable domain is GAGVSQSPRYKVTKRGQDVALRCDPISGHVSLYWYRQALGQGPEFLTYFNYEAQQDKSGLPNDRFSAERPEGSISTLTIQRTEQRDSAMYRCASSFFDRGLSNQPQHFGDGTRLSIL.

V is TRBV9 and J is TRBJ1-4, with 10 bases fitting TRBD1. This CDR3 spans 15 amino acids. V dropped 3 bases and J dropped 6; count of bases not matched to a gene: 5. Germline values: CDR1 SGDLS, CDR2 YYNGEE. This CDR3 is CASSGGTGVDEKLFF. The CDR3 bases are TGTGCCAGCAGCGGGGGGACAGGGGTGGATGAAAAACTGTTTTTT.